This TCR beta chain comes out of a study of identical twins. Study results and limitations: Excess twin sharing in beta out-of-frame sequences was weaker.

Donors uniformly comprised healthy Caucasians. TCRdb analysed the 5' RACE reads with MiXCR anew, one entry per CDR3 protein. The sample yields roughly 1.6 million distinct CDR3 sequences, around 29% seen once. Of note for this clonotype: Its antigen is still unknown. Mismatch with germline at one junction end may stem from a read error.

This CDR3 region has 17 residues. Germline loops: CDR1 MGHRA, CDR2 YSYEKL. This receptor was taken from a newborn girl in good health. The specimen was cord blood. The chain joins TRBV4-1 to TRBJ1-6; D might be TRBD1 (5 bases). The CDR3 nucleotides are TGCGCCAGCAGCCAAGATGACAGTAGCTCCTATGATTCACCCCTCCACTTT. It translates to CASSQDDSSSYDSPLHF.